This paragraph reports one T cell receptor (beta chain). Antigen: not known. This sample is drawn from a study of cytomegalovirus exposure and HLA in healthy donors. Study-level results: Reportedly, diagnosis of cytomegalovirus status by the classifier showed high specificity and sensitivity. The study flagged about 150 TCR beta chains as cytomegalovirus-associated.

The study drew the donors from its approximately 120-subject validation cohort, separate from the roughly 710-subject first cohort. Per the germline V gene, CDR1 is MGHRA and CDR2 is YSYEKL. The CDR3 consists of 14 residues. Trimming took 1 base from V and 4 from J, leaving 10 bases between them. Assay used: immunoSEQ multiplex PCR; TCRdb lists only in-frame clones, some missing. The profile shows over 110,000 clones, around 87% of them singletons. What was sequenced was PBMCs. This TCR came from a man aged 18 to 29 in good health and CMV-seropositive. The V call is TRBV4-1, the J call TRBJ1-1; no definite D call. The CDR3 region has the DNA TGCGCCAGCAGCCAAGTCGGGGTGGGCACTGAAGCTTTCTTT. It yields the protein CASSQVGVGTEAFF.